What follows are 22 T cell receptor beta chains derived from one specimen sequenced in a study of radiotherapy plus CTLA-4 blockade in lung cancer. Profiled with immunoSEQ multiplex PCR; TCRdb holds only in-frame clones, not every one. This sample has around 82,000 clones, with around 86% found just once. Sequencing was performed on peripheral blood, taken from a patient treated with radiotherapy plus ipilimumab. Source of these receptors: a human donor with non-small cell lung cancer that progressed on radiotherapy plus ipilimumab.

V gene TRBV30 combines with J gene TRBJ2-3, with D unclear. The CDR3 consists of 12 residues. Germline-derived CDR1 and CDR2 are GTSNPN and SVGIG (reference sequence). Trimming stripped 3 bases from V and 2 bases from J, with 6 bases between. The CDR3 DNA reads TGTGCCTGGAGCGTTAACACAGATACGCAGTATTTT. This translates into CAWSVNTDTQYF.

This clone showed up just a few times. J is TRBJ1-4 and V is TRBV7-2; D unclear. This CDR3 is 13 amino acids long. V dropped 7 bases and J dropped 8 bases, with 14 bases sitting between them. Looked up from germline, CDR1 is SGHTA and CDR2 is FQGNSA. This chain's CDR3 is CASTPLQAEKLFF. CDR3 nucleotide sequence: TGTGCCAGCACCCCACTGCAGGCCGAAAAACTGTTTTTT.

This sequence joins TRBV6-1 and TRBJ1-2; tentative D call: TRBD1 (6 bases). The CDR3 is 11 residues long. Per the germline V gene, CDR1 is MNHNS and CDR2 is SASEGT. V dropped 6 bases and J dropped 8 bases, with 10 bases sitting between them. The CDR3 spells CASSPGDGYTF. CDR3 DNA: TGTGCCAGCAGCCCAGGGGACGGCTACACCTTC.

The chain recombines TRBV7-2 with TRBJ2-7; 9 nucleotides match TRBD1. Germline assignment: CDR1 SGHTA and CDR2 FQGNSA. The CDR3 is made up of 14 amino acids. J lost 4 bases, V lost 5 bases, and 6 bases had no gene match. The CDR3 nucleotides are TGTGCCAGCAGCACGACAGGGGGAAATTACGAGCAGTACTTC. This codes for CASSTTGGNYEQYF.

This sequence joins TRBV6-6 and TRBJ2-2; unclear D gene. Trimming removed 7 bases from V and 5 bases from J, with 14 bases in between. CDR1 is MNHNY and CDR2 is SVGAGI in the germline V gene (reference sequence). This CDR3 contains 14 residues. CDR3 sequence reads: CASKRVVGTGELFF. The CDR3 bases are TGTGCCAGCAAGCGTGTAGTTGGGACCGGGGAGCTGTTTTTT.

This chain connects TRBV30 to TRBJ2-7; 8 positions match TRBD2. The CDR3 is 15 amino acids. The germline CDR1 and CDR2 sequences are GTSNPN and SVGIG (reference sequence). V shed 0 bases and J 6 bases; nucleotides not matched to a gene: 10. In nucleotides, the CDR3 is TGTGCCTGGAGTGTACCGGGAGCGGGAGTTCGCGAGCAGTACTTC. Translated, it gives CAWSVPGAGVREQYF.

This sequence joins TRBV2 and TRBJ2-7; D may be TRBD1 (6 bases). This CDR3 has 12 amino acids. CDR1 is SNHLY, CDR2 FYNNEI, per germline. The V and J ends lost 6 bases and 2 bases respectively, with 8 bases between them. The CDR3 loop is CASSDRTYEQYF. The CDR3, as DNA: TGTGCCAGCAGCGACAGGACCTACGAGCAGTACTTC.

CDR3 bases: TGTGCCAGCAGCGTAGCCCTGAAAGAGACCCAGTACTTC. Amino acids: CASSVALKETQYF. The rearrangement uses TRBV9 and TRBJ2-5, with D hard to call. V lost 0 bases, J lost 3 bases, and 6 bases lay in between. In germline, CDR1 is SGDLS, CDR2 YYNGEE. This CDR3 has 13 amino acids.

The genes are TRBV10-3 and TRBJ2-7, with 10 bases fitting TRBD2. Germline trimming cut 4 bases from V and 3 bases from J; bases unmatched to any gene: 9. Germline values: CDR1 ENHRY, CDR2 SYGVKD. The CDR3 is made up of 16 amino acids. CDR3 sequence (DNA): TGTGCCATCAGTGGGTCCACTTCTAGCGGGAGCTACGAGCAGTACTTC. Amino acid sequence: CAISGSTSSGSYEQYF.

The chain joins TRBV2 to TRBJ1-6; no definite D call. The CDR3 totals 12 residues. Looked up from germline, CDR1 is SNHLY and CDR2 is FYNNEI. V lost 7 bases and J lost 15, with 16 bases in between. For the CDR3, the DNA is TGTGCCAGCAAGACCGGAGGTTTACTCCTCCACTTT. It encodes CASKTGGLLLHF.

The chain combines TRBV5-1 with TRBJ1-1; a possible D gene is TRBD1 (5 bases). CDR1 is SGHRS and CDR2 is YFSETQ in the germline V gene. CDR3 length equals 15 residues. The CDR3 spells CAIKGPWAVNTEAFF. CDR3 coding DNA: TGCGCGATAAAGGGACCGTGGGCGGTGAACACTGAAGCTTTCTTT.

This clone was seen just once. This chain uses TRBV30 with TRBJ2-6, with D uncertain. The CDR3 contains 14 residues. The V and J ends lost 2 bases and 1 base respectively, with 6 bases between them. Germline V gives CDR1 GTSNPN, CDR2 SVGIG (reference sequence). As DNA, the CDR3 is TGTGCCTGGAGTAGGATTTCTGGGGCCAACGTCCTGACTTTC. It specifies CAWSRISGANVLTF.

This rearrangement joins TRBV6-5 to TRBJ1-5, with a tentative D call TRBD1 (5 bases). The CDR3 is made up of 13 amino acids. Germline V CDR1 and CDR2: MNHEY, SVGAGI. The V end lost 11 bases, the J end lost 7 bases, and 18 bases lay between the germline ends. The CDR3 DNA sequence: TGTGCCTCTCGAGGGGTAATGGGCCAGCCCCAGCATTTT. Translation gives CASRGVMGQPQHF.

Remarks on this clone: An end of the junction differs from the germline gene, which may be a read error. This sequence joins TRBV7-3 and TRBJ2-3; 7 bases line up with TRBD2. CDR1 and CDR2 from the germline V gene are SGHTA and FQGTGA. The CDR3 is made up of 15 amino acids. Written as DNA, the CDR3 is TGTGCCAACAGCTTAAAGGCGGGAGAAACAGATACGCAGTATTTT. Its protein product is CANSLKAGETDTQYF.

This chain joins TRBV12-5 and TRBJ2-4, with a possible D match to TRBD1 (6 bases). Trimming removed 3 bases from V and 3 bases from J, with 12 bases in between. The CDR3 has 15 residues. The germline V gene encodes CDR1 LGHNT and CDR2 FRNRAP. The CDR3 DNA sequence: TGTGCTAGTGGTTTACCACAGGGAAGCAAAAACATTCAGTACTTC. This gives the protein CASGLPQGSKNIQYF.

The V gene is TRBV7-2, the J gene TRBJ2-1; 16 positions match TRBD2. The V and J ends lost 3 bases and 9 bases, in that order; junction bases with no gene match: 2. CDR1 and CDR2 from the germline V gene are SGHTA and FQGNSA. The CDR3 is 15 residues long. CDR3 sequence (DNA): TGTGCCAGCAGCTTGGGACTAGCGGGGGGGAGTGAGCAGTTCTTC. It translates to CASSLGLAGGSEQFF.

This chain connects TRBV5-5 to TRBJ1-5, with 7 bases that match TRBD1. Losses at the gene ends were 0 bases for V and 5 bases for J; bases not matched to a gene: 2. The CDR3 spans 14 residues. Germline loops: CDR1 SGHKS, CDR2 YYEKEE (reference sequence). The CDR3 spells CASSLEGADQPQHF. The DNA for the CDR3 is TGTGCCAGCAGCTTGGAGGGGGCAGATCAGCCCCAGCATTTT.

This rearrangement joins TRBV5-6 to TRBJ2-2; the D is unclear. V lost 0 bases and J lost 3, with 6 bases in between. CDR3 size: 14 residues. From germline, CDR1 is SGHDT and CDR2 YYEEEE. CDR3 amino acids: CASSLAADTGELFF. In nucleotides, the CDR3 is TGTGCCAGCAGCTTGGCGGCGGACACCGGGGAGCTGTTTTTT.

V gene TRBV7-2 combines with J gene TRBJ1-2; a weak D match, TRBD1 (6 bases). V gave up 5 bases and J gave up 0 bases, with 16 bases separating them. Germline assignment: CDR1 SGHTA and CDR2 FQGNSA. There are 16 residues in the CDR3. The CDR3 here is CASSAWGGQTNYGYTF. The CDR3 coding sequence is TGTGCCAGCAGCGCATGGGGGGGACAAACTAACTATGGCTACACCTTC. Using reference TRBV7-2 and TRBJ1-2 for the parts outside the CDR3, the full variable domain is GAGVSQSPSNKVTEKGKDVELRCDPISGHTALYWYRQSLGQGLEFLIYFQGNSAPDKSGLPSDRFSAERTGGSVSTLTIQRTQQEDSAVYLCASSAWGGQTNYGYTFGSGTRLTVV.

The rearrangement links TRBV10-3 to TRBJ1-2; 9 nucleotides line up with TRBD1. Germline V lookup: CDR1 ENHRY, CDR2 SYGVKD. Unmatched junction bases numbered 2, after V lost 7 bases and J lost 2 bases. The CDR3 covers 13 residues. CDR3 sequence: CAINDRGNYGYTF. The CDR3 DNA sequence: TGTGCCATCAACGACAGGGGGAACTATGGCTACACCTTC.

This chain links TRBV7-9 with TRBJ2-2; the match to TRBD2 covers 7 bases. CDR3 length equals 19 residues. Germline CDR1 SEHNR, CDR2 FQNEAQ (reference sequence). The trim removed 2 bases at V and 0 bases at J, leaving 12 bases unmatched. The CDR3 region is CASSLKGGGGNANTGELFF. In nucleotides, the CDR3 is TGTGCCAGCAGCTTAAAGGGCGGCGGGGGAAACGCGAACACCGGGGAGCTGTTTTTT. The entire variable domain, with the rest obtained from reference TRBV7-9 and TRBJ2-2, is as follows: DTGVSQNPRHKITKRGQNVTFRCDPISEHNRLYWYRQTLGQGPEFLTYFQNEAQLEKSRLLSDRFSAERPKGSFSTLEIQRTEQGDSAMYLCASSLKGGGGNANTGELFFGEGSRLTVL.

This chain uses TRBV11-2 with TRBJ2-7, with no clear D. Germline CDR1 SGHAT, CDR2 FQNNGV. This CDR3 has 11 amino acids. V lost 2 bases, J lost 4 bases, and 3 bases lay in between. CDR3 DNA: TGTGCCAGCAGCTTACAGTACGAGCAGTACTTC. Protein product: CASSLQYEQYF.